These T cell receptor beta chains were read from a single sample in a study of patients and donors after allogeneic stem cell transplantation. TCRdb reanalysed the RT-PCR reads using MiXCR and keeps one entry per CDR3 protein. Of some 20,000 distinct CDR3 sequences listed, about 30% are singletons. Material: blood, either unsorted or a sorted T cell fraction (not recorded which). All receptors come from a human donor who was either an allogeneic HSCT recipient or a stem cell or donor lymphocyte infusion donor (not recorded which). It is not recorded whose cells these are; they may come from a transplant donor. Each CDR3 is given with its conserved first and last residue. Each record gives: clone size, J gene, V gene, D gene, CDR3 protein, CDR3 DNA. The D gene is left open where the match is weak. Some rows mark clone size as missing; the rest say once, few, many or name a class of expanded clone.

>NA|TRBJ1-2|TRBV7-2|TRBD1
CASSWRGPGYRYTF
TGTGCCAGCAGCTGGAGGGGGCCGGGCTATCGCTACACCTTC
>NA|TRBJ2-1|TRBV7-6|NA
CASSSESRSYNEQFF
TGTGCCAGCAGCTCTGAATCTCGCTCCTACAATGAGCAGTTCTTC
>NA|TRBJ1-5|TRBV4-2|NA
CASSQDRGGAQPQHF
TGTGCCAGCAGCCAAGATCGTGGGGGCGCGCAGCCCCAGCATTTT
>NA|TRBJ1-1|TRBV28|NA
CASSLGVSTEAFF
TGTGCCAGCAGTTTAGGGGTGTCCACTGAAGCTTTCTTT
>medium-sized|TRBJ2-3|TRBV11-2|NA
CASSLQDSRIDTQYF
TGTGCCAGCAGCTTACAGGACTCCCGCATAGATACGCAGTATTTT
>few|TRBJ1-2|TRBV2|NA
CASSVEQGGGYTF
TGTGCCAGCAGTGTGGAACAGGGCGGGGGCTACACCTTC
>large|TRBJ1-2|TRBV29-1|NA
CSGGTVNYGYTF
TGCAGCGGCGGGACGGTTAACTATGGCTACACCTTC
>few|TRBJ1-1|TRBV4-3|NA
CASSHSWGLEAFF
TGCGCCAGCAGCCACTCCTGGGGCCTTGAAGCTTTCTTT
>few|TRBJ1-5|TRBV24-1|NA
CATSDPDSNQPQHF
TGTGCCACCAGTGATCCTGACAGCAATCAGCCCCAGCATTTT
>NA|TRBJ2-3|TRBV4-3|NA
CASSQEGSYSTDTQYF
TGCGCCAGCAGCCAAGAAGGCAGTTATTCCACAGATACGCAGTATTTT
>NA|TRBJ2-2|TRBV20-1|NA
CSARDIANTGELFF
TGCAGTGCTAGGGACATCGCGAACACCGGGGAGCTGTTTTTT
>few|TRBJ1-5|TRBV12-3/TRBV12-4|TRBD1
CASSSRQGSYSNQPQHF
TGTGCCAGCAGTTCCCGACAGGGGAGTTATAGCAATCAGCCCCAGCATTTT
>once|TRBJ2-3|TRBV4-3|NA
CASSQDRLDTQYF
TGCGCCAGCAGCCAAGATCGCTTGGATACGCAGTATTTT